This TCR beta chain was profiled in a study of shared clonotypes between healthy human individuals. Study outcomes and limitations: Non-shared clonotypes showed lower generation probabilities than clonotypes common to all four donors.

A CD45RA-negative memory subset and a CD45RA+ naive subset were separated from the CD4+ cells. In regard to this clone: Antigen: not known. Different DNA sequences within this sample yield the same CDR3.

Deletions cut 4 bases from V and 1 base from J, with 11 bases between. CDR1 and CDR2 (germline): SGHRS, YFSETQ. CDR3 length equals 15 residues. TCRdb's table, derived via immunoSEQ multiplex PCR, lists solely in-frame clones and lacks some. This sample has some 2 million clones, with roughly 94% found just once. The sequence derives from a man aged 18 to 29 in good health. Input material: naive CD4+ T cells sorted from blood. Subset: CD45RA+ positively selected. V and J are TRBV5-1 and TRBJ2-2, with D possibly being TRBD1 or TRBD2 (5 bases each). CDR3 sequence reads: CASSPGTENTGELFF. CDR3 in DNA: TGCGCCAGCAGCCCCGGGACGGAGAACACCGGGGAGCTGTTTTTT.